These 19 T cell receptor beta chains share one sample of origin, sequenced in a study of T cells in Graves' hyperthyroidism and ophthalmopathy. Amplification of TCR beta CDR3 regions was performed using RNA transcripts as template. Initially, a first-round RT-PCR of the TCR CDR3 employed the HTBI primer set. TCRdb processed the multiplex PCR reads anew with MiXCR; each CDR3 protein has one entry. The sample carries around 340,000 distinct CDR3 sequences, around a sixth recorded once. What was sequenced was blood. These receptors were collected from a woman aged 45 to 65 with Graves' hyperthyroidism.

Many counts were recorded for this clonotype. The chain carries TRBV3-1 and TRBJ2-2; D is tentatively TRBD1 or TRBD2 (5 bases each). The CDR3 consists of 17 residues. The V and J ends lost 1 base and 3 bases respectively, with 15 bases between them. Germline CDR1 is LGHDT and CDR2 is YNNKEL (reference sequence). The CDR3: CASSQGWGFSDTGELFF. The CDR3 nucleotides are TGTGCCAGCAGCCAAGGTTGGGGGTTTTCCGACACCGGGGAGCTGTTTTTT.

The V call is TRBV19, the J call TRBJ1-4, with 10 positions matching TRBD1. Germline CDR1 is LNHDA and CDR2 is SQIVND (reference sequence). This CDR3 has 14 residues. Trimming at V came to 6 bases and at J to 7 bases, leaving 5 bases not matched to a gene. The CDR3 here is CASSLRDRGEKLFF. The DNA of the CDR3 is TGTGCCAGTAGCCTCCGGGACAGGGGTGAAAAACTGTTTTTT.

The rearrangement links TRBV29-1 to TRBJ1-1; D might be TRBD1 (5 bases). V lost 0 bases to trimming and J lost 7 bases, with 15 bases between them. CDR1 and CDR2 from the germline V gene are SQVTM and ANQGSEA. The CDR3 sequence is 14 residues long. The DNA for the CDR3 is TGCAGCGTTGAAGATGGGGGGGGATGGGATGAAGCTTTCTTT. Its protein product is CSVEDGGGWDEAFF. The variable domain in full, with the rest retrieved from reference TRBV29-1 and TRBJ1-1, is SAVISQKPSRDICQRGTSLTIQCQVDSQVTMMFWYRQQPGQSLTLIATANQGSEATYESGFVIDKFPISRPNLTFSTLTVSNMSPEDSSIYLCSVEDGGGWDEAFFGQGTRLTVV.

This clonotype was recorded many times. V and J are TRBV19 and TRBJ1-5; D gene ambiguous. Germline V CDR1 and CDR2: LNHDA, SQIVND (reference sequence). V was clipped by 6 bases and J by 1 base, with 7 bases between them. CDR3 length: 13 amino acids. The CDR3 is CASSLVSNQPQHF. The CDR3 nucleotides are TGTGCCAGTAGCCTGGTGAGCAATCAGCCCCAGCATTTT.

Of note for this clonotype: A clone one base away is much larger, so this may be a read error. This chain connects TRBV6-2 or TRBV6-3 to TRBJ2-1; 9 nucleotides align to TRBD2. Germline values: CDR1 MNHEY, CDR2 SVGEGT. The CDR3 sequence is 16 residues long. Here the CDR3 DNA reads TGTGCCAGCAGTGCTATAGGGACTAGCTCCTACAATGAGCAGCTCTTC. Its protein is CASSAIGTSSYNEQLF.

The chain joins TRBV5-4 to TRBJ2-7, with D tentatively TRBD2 (5 bases). The CDR3 is 15 residues long. Germline V CDR1 and CDR2: SGHNT, YYREEE (reference sequence). Trimming took 0 bases from V and 0 from J, leaving 10 bases between them. CDR3 amino acids: CASSLGTDFSYEQYF. The CDR3 nucleotides are TGTGCCAGCAGCTTGGGGACTGATTTCTCCTACGAGCAGTACTTC. The variable domain in full, with the rest retrieved from reference TRBV5-4 and TRBJ2-7, is ETGVTQSPTHLIKTRGQQVTLRCSSQSGHNTVSWYQQALGQGPQFIFQYYREEENGRGNFPPRFSGLQFPNYSSELNVNALELDDSALYLCASSLGTDFSYEQYFGPGTRLTVT.

This clonotype occurred once. A single base separates this from a much larger clone, so it may be a read error. The chain joins TRBV18 to TRBJ2-7, with D possibly matching TRBD1 (6 bases). The CDR3 has 14 residues. The germline CDR1 and CDR2 sequences are KGHSH and LQKENI. CDR3 in amino acids: CASSPRTVANEQHF. In nucleotides, the CDR3 is TGTGCCAGCTCACCACGGACAGTGGCTAACGAGCAGCACTTC.

This clonotype was found many times. V is TRBV3-1 and J is TRBJ1-2, with 7 bases aligning to TRBD1. Germline V gives CDR1 LGHDT, CDR2 YNNKEL (reference sequence). This CDR3 spans 13 amino acids. With 4 bases clipped from V and 4 bases from J, the junction kept 3 bases outside the gene matches. The CDR3: CASSLRDSYGYTF. The CDR3 DNA follows: TGTGCCAGCAGCCTCCGGGACAGCTATGGCTACACCTTC.

There are many counts of this clonotype. V gene TRBV9 combines with J gene TRBJ1-1; D gene ambiguous. Trimming took off 0 bases at V and 1 base at J, with 4 bases between the two ends. The CDR3 covers 13 residues. Germline values: CDR1 SGDLS, CDR2 YYNGEE. The chain's CDR3 is CASSVGWNTEAFF. The CDR3 DNA is TGTGCCAGCAGCGTAGGTTGGAACACTGAAGCTTTCTTT.

This clonotype has at least ten counts. This chain joins TRBV5-1 and TRBJ2-1, with D possibly matching TRBD1 (6 bases). Trimming cost V 4 bases and J 4 bases, with 12 bases left between them. Germline V gives CDR1 SGHRS, CDR2 YFSETQ. This CDR3 has 14 residues. The DNA for the CDR3 is TGCGCCAGCAGCCAGGGACACCAATACAATGAGCAGTTCTTC. It encodes CASSQGHQYNEQFF.

The chain is built from TRBV2 and TRBJ2-1, with 8 bases aligning to TRBD2. CDR3 size: 15 residues. The V gene end was trimmed by 6 bases and the J gene end by 0 bases; junction bases not matched to a gene: 4. Germline values: CDR1 SNHLY, CDR2 FYNNEI. The CDR3 reads CASRERESSYNEQFF. The CDR3 DNA is TGTGCCAGCAGAGAGCGGGAGTCCTCCTACAATGAGCAGTTCTTC.

The J gene is TRBJ2-3, the V gene TRBV7-6; D call uncertain. The length of the CDR3 is 13 residues. Trimming pared 1 base from V and 6 bases from J, leaving 8 bases between. Germline-derived CDR1 and CDR2 are SGHVS and FNYEAQ. This CDR3 is CASSLGRLDTQYF. The CDR3 bases are TGTGCCAGCAGCTTAGGAAGGCTGGATACGCAGTATTTT.

The sample holds a few counts of this clonotype. This chain links TRBV5-8 with TRBJ1-3; D is perhaps TRBD1 (5 bases). The V end lost 0 bases, the J end lost 4 bases, and 11 bases lay between the germline ends. The CDR3 is made up of 15 amino acids. From germline, CDR1 is SGHTS and CDR2 YDEGEE. In nucleotides, the CDR3 is TGTGCCAGCAGCTTGGCAGGGATTTGGGGAAACACCATATATTTT. Encoded protein: CASSLAGIWGNTIYF.

This chain uses TRBV25-1 with TRBJ2-2; 7 bases are shared with TRBD2. This CDR3 contains 14 residues. The trim removed 4 bases at V and 5 bases at J, leaving 4 bases unmatched. CDR1 MGHDK and CDR2 SYGVNS come from the germline V gene. CDR3 DNA sequence: TGTGCCAGCAGTGTCCTCGGGGGGACCGGGGAGCTGTTTTTT. Its protein is CASSVLGGTGELFF.

This clonotype was counted a few times. The chain combines TRBV14 with TRBJ2-1, with D perhaps given as TRBD1 or TRBD2 (5 bases each). Germline V gene lookup returns CDR1 SGHDN and CDR2 FVKESK. The CDR3 is 12 residues long. V lost 3 bases and J lost 8, with 8 bases in between. The CDR3 DNA follows: TGTGCCAGCAGCCAGGGGGTTTATGAGCAGTTCTTC. Translated: CASSQGVYEQFF.

There are many counts of this clonotype. The rearrangement links TRBV5-1 to TRBJ1-1; D might be TRBD1 (6 bases). The CDR3 length is 16 residues. Germline V gives CDR1 SGHRS, CDR2 YFSETQ. Trimming shortened V by 3 bases and J by 1 base, and 16 bases separated the two germline ends. This chain's CDR3 is CASSSRPTGSNTEAFF. CDR3 in DNA: TGCGCCAGCAGCTCACGGCCGACAGGTTCGAACACTGAAGCTTTCTTT.

V usage is TRBV5-6 and J usage is TRBJ2-1; 11 positions agree with TRBD1. The CDR3 has 17 amino acids. CDR1 is SGHDT and CDR2 is YYEEEE in the germline V gene. V lost 1 base, J lost 9 bases, and 12 bases stayed unmatched. The CDR3 is CASSLFGQGARSSEQFF. In DNA form, the CDR3 reads TGTGCCAGCAGCTTGTTTGGACAGGGGGCGCGATCAAGTGAGCAGTTCTTC.

A remark on this clonotype: In this CDR3 the conserved last residue, phenylalanine or tryptophan, is missing, so a read error is likely. The rearrangement joins TRBV28 to TRBJ1-1; no reliable D call. Trimming took off 2 bases at V and 4 bases at J, with 5 bases between the two ends. Germline CDR1 is MDHEN and CDR2 is SYDVKM. The CDR3 runs 12 residues. The CDR3 region has the DNA TGTGCCAGCAGTTTAGCGGGCACTGAAGCTTTCCTT. Its protein is CASSLAGTEAFL.

This rearrangement joins TRBV7-9 to TRBJ2-1, with a tentative D call TRBD1 (5 bases). The DNA matches TRBJ2-7 better at its end, which makes the J call doubtful. Looked up from germline, CDR1 is SEHNR and CDR2 is FQNEAQ (reference sequence). The CDR3 is made up of 14 amino acids. CDR3 DNA: TGTGCCAGCAGACCAGGGATTGGCTACAATGAGCAGTACGTC. This gives the protein CASRPGIGYNEQYV.